Below, 16 T cell receptor beta chains from the same sample are listed, as sequenced in a study of blood T cell repertoires in COVID-19. The data were produced by immunoSEQ multiplex PCR, yet TCRdb's version contains in-frame clones alone and is incomplete. The sample contains about 160,000 clones, 90% of which appear only once. The specimen sequenced was peripheral blood. All receptors come from a man between 60 and 70 years old with active or convalescent COVID-19.

This clone was detected once. The chain carries TRBV7-9 and TRBJ2-1; perhaps TRBD2 as D (6 bases). The germline V gene encodes CDR1 SEHNR and CDR2 FQNEAQ (reference sequence). The CDR3 is made up of 15 amino acids. V shed 2 bases and J shed 0 bases, with 8 bases lying between them. In DNA form, the CDR3 reads TGTGCCAGCAGCTTACGGGGGATCTCCTACAATGAGCAGTTCTTC. It encodes CASSLRGISYNEQFF.

V gene TRBV28 combines with J gene TRBJ1-4, with 11 positions matching TRBD1. Germline CDR1 is MDHEN and CDR2 is SYDVKM. The V segment lost 3 bases and the J segment 7 bases; nucleotides outside the gene matches: 7. This CDR3 has 16 amino acids. The CDR3 loop reads CASSFGTGGGREKLFF. The CDR3, as DNA: TGTGCCAGCAGTTTCGGGACAGGGGGGGGACGTGAAAAACTGTTTTTT.

The rearrangement uses TRBV5-1 and TRBJ2-5; no clear D gene. The CDR3 spans 14 residues. Germline loops: CDR1 SGHRS, CDR2 YFSETQ. The V and J ends lost 0 bases and 1 base respectively, with 7 bases between them. The CDR3 is CASSLANIQETQYF. In nucleotides, the CDR3 is TGCGCCAGCAGCTTGGCTAATATCCAAGAGACCCAGTACTTC.

The chain uses TRBV6-5 and TRBJ1-1; no clear D. V dropped 7 bases and J dropped 4 bases, with 13 bases sitting between them. The CDR3 spans 13 residues. Looked up from germline, CDR1 is MNHEY and CDR2 is SVGAGI. The CDR3 region is CASNSREGTEAFF. Here the CDR3 DNA reads TGTGCCAGCAATTCCCGGGAGGGCACTGAAGCTTTCTTT.

The V and J genes are TRBV2 and TRBJ2-7, with 9 nucleotides matching TRBD1. Unmatched junction bases numbered 6, after V lost 6 bases and J lost 3 bases. The CDR3 runs to 14 residues. The V gene's germline CDR1 is SNHLY and CDR2 FYNNEI. As DNA, the CDR3 is TGTGCCAGCAGCGGACAGGGGACGATCTACGAGCAGTACTTC. It specifies CASSGQGTIYEQYF.

The chain links TRBV2 to TRBJ1-1; TRBD1 might be the D (5 bases). V was pared by 5 bases and J by 7 bases, with 17 bases between. This CDR3 is built from 14 residues. Per the germline V gene, CDR1 is SNHLY and CDR2 is FYNNEI. The CDR3 nucleotides read TGTGCCAGCAGTTTGACCGGAGGGGCCTTTGAAGCTTTCTTT. Translated, it gives CASSLTGGAFEAFF.

The chain has TRBV27 and TRBJ1-1; no reliable D call. Germline V lookup: CDR1 MNHEY, CDR2 SMNVEV (reference sequence). Trimming removed 2 bases from V and 1 base from J, with 11 bases in between. The CDR3 contains 15 residues. In DNA form, the CDR3 reads TGTGCCAGCAGTTTAATACCCGCAGGGAACACTGAAGCTTTCTTT. Protein: CASSLIPAGNTEAFF.

This sequence joins TRBV19 and TRBJ2-1; maybe TRBD2 (6 bases). This CDR3 has 15 amino acids. V was shortened by 7 bases and J by 4 bases, with 17 bases between the two germline ends. Germline V lookup: CDR1 LNHDA, CDR2 SQIVND (reference sequence). The CDR3 region has the DNA TGTGCCAGTAATTTCGGGGGAGCGGGTTACAATGAGCAGTTCTTC. This codes for CASNFGGAGYNEQFF.

The chain employs TRBV27 and TRBJ2-3; no reliable D call. Germline CDR1 is MNHEY and CDR2 is SMNVEV (reference sequence). Trimming removed 4 bases from V and 3 bases from J, with 11 bases in between. The CDR3 has 14 residues. The CDR3 spells CASSSGGGTDTQYF. The CDR3 nucleotides read TGTGCCAGCAGTTCCGGCGGTGGGACAGATACGCAGTATTTT.

The genes are TRBV5-6 and TRBJ2-4; D is ambiguous. The CDR3 runs 16 residues. The germline V gene encodes CDR1 SGHDT and CDR2 YYEEEE. The germline V and J ends were trimmed by 0 bases and 0 bases, with 10 bases remaining between them. The DNA for the CDR3 is TGTGCCAGCAGCTTGGCTGCAGCGCTAGCCAAAAACATTCAGTACTTC. It yields the protein CASSLAAALAKNIQYF.

The chain combines TRBV5-4 with TRBJ2-3, with D maybe TRBD1 (5 bases). This CDR3 is 15 amino acids long. The V gene lost 5 bases and the J gene lost 1 base, with 14 bases spanning the gap. Germline CDR1 is SGHNT and CDR2 is YYREEE (reference sequence). The CDR3 DNA reads as TGTGCCAGCAGACCCCTATGGGGCCGCACAGATACGCAGTATTTT. It translates to CASRPLWGRTDTQYF.

This clone was recorded once. The V gene is TRBV3-1 (or the pseudogene TRBV3-2), the J gene TRBJ2-5, with D maybe TRBD2 (5 bases). The CDR3 totals 17 residues. Germline loops: CDR1 LGHDT, CDR2 YNNKEL (reference sequence). Trimming pared 1 base from V and 3 bases from J, leaving 18 bases between. CDR3 amino acids: CASSQGYQAWREETQYF. CDR3 coding DNA: TGTGCCAGCAGCCAAGGGTATCAGGCTTGGCGGGAAGAGACCCAGTACTTC.

This rearrangement joins TRBV5-4 to TRBJ2-7; a weak D match, TRBD2 (5 bases). CDR3 length equals 13 residues. Trimming pared 5 bases from V and 3 bases from J, leaving 12 bases between. Per germline, CDR1 SGHNT and CDR2 YYREEE (reference sequence). The CDR3 DNA reads TGTGCCAGCAGGGACGGACTGCGCTACGAGCAGTACTTC. The encoded protein is CASRDGLRYEQYF. Full variable domain (remainder filled in from reference TRBV5-4 and TRBJ2-7): ETGVTQSPTHLIKTRGQQVTLRCSSQSGHNTVSWYQQALGQGPQFIFQYYREEENGRGNFPPRFSGLQFPNYSSELNVNALELDDSALYLCASRDGLRYEQYFGPGTRLTVT.

This rearrangement joins TRBV3-1 (or the pseudogene TRBV3-2) to TRBJ2-7, with 7 bases matching TRBD2. CDR3 length: 16 residues. J was trimmed by 3 bases and V by 4 bases; bases with no gene match: 12. CDR1 LGHDT and CDR2 YNNKEL come from the germline V gene (reference sequence). The CDR3 nucleotides read TGTGCCAGCAGCCCCTCGGGGGGTCGAATTTTCTACGAGCAGTACTTC. Protein: CASSPSGGRIFYEQYF.

The J gene is TRBJ2-7, the V gene TRBV13; 9 bases are shared with TRBD1. Per germline, CDR1 PRHDT and CDR2 FYEKMQ (reference sequence). V gave up 5 bases and J gave up 2 bases; unmatched junction bases: 4. CDR3 length: 14 amino acids. As DNA, the CDR3 is TGTGCCAGCAGCCCCCGGGACAGGGCCTACGAGCAGTACTTC. This gives the protein CASSPRDRAYEQYF.

The V call is TRBV6-6, the J call TRBJ2-1, with 11 bases identical to TRBD2. CDR1 is MNHNY and CDR2 is SVGAGI in the germline V gene (reference sequence). This CDR3 contains 14 residues. J lost 7 bases, V lost 6 bases, and 5 bases had no gene match. The CDR3 protein is CASRTSGSSNEQFF. As DNA, the CDR3 is TGTGCCAGCAGAACTAGCGGGAGTTCGAATGAGCAGTTCTTC.